The clone carrying this TCR beta chain came up once. This table comes from immunoSEQ multiplex PCR, and its TCRdb copy is limited to in-frame clones, with some not included. The sample has 55,000 or so clones; just over 90% are singletons. This sample stems from a study of blood T cell repertoires in COVID-19. Study as a whole: COVID-19 samples from acute and convalescent phases originated in the United States, Italy and Spain.

This CDR3 has 11 amino acids. V shed 5 bases and J shed 7 bases, with 11 bases lying between them. Germline lookup yields CDR1 SQVTM and CDR2 ANQGSEA. The sequence was obtained from a man between 40 and 49 years old with acute or convalescent COVID-19. The sample taken for sequencing was peripheral blood. The chain employs TRBV29-1 and TRBJ1-1, with D possibly TRBD1 on 5 matching bases. The CDR3 sequence: CSVPRQSEAFF. The CDR3 nucleotides are TGCAGCGTTCCTCGACAGAGTGAAGCTTTCTTT.